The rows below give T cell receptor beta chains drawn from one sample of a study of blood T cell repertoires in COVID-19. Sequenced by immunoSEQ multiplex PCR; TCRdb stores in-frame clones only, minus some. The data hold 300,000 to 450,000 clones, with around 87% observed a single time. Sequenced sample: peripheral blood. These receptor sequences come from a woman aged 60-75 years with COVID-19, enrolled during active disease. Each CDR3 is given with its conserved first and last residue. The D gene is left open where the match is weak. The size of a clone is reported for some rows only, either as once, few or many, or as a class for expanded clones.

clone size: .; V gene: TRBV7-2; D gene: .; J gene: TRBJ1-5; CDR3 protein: CASSSSGLSPQHF; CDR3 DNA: TGTGCCAGCAGCTCGAGCGGATTATCCCCCCAGCATTTT
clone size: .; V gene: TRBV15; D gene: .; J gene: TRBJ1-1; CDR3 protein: CATSRVQGRNTEAFF; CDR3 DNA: TGTGCCACCAGCAGAGTACAGGGCAGGAACACTGAAGCTTTCTTT
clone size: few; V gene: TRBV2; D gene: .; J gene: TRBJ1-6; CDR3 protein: CASTLVGGADSPLHF; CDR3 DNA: TGTGCCAGCACCTTGGTAGGGGGGGCTGATTCACCCCTCCACTTT
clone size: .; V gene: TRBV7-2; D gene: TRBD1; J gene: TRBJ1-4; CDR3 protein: CASSSGQGTTNEKLFF; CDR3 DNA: TGTGCCAGCAGCTCCGGACAGGGAACTACTAATGAAAAACTGTTTTTT
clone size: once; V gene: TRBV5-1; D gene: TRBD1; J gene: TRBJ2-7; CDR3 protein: CASSWDRAAYEQYF; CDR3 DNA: TGCGCCAGCAGCTGGGACAGGGCGGCCTACGAGCAGTACTTC
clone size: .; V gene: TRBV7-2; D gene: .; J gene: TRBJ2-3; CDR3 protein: CASSLRLVSDTQYF; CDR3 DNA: TGTGCCAGCAGCTTGAGACTAGTATCCGATACGCAGTATTTT
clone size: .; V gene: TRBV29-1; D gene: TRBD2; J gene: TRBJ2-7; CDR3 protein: CSLMGGVPYEQYF; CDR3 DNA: TGCAGCTTGATGGGGGGGGTCCCCTACGAGCAGTACTTC
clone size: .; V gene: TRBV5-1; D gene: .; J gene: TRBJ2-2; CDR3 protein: CASSPWGQPNTGELFF; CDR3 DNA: TGCGCCAGCAGCCCCTGGGGGCAGCCGAACACCGGGGAGCTGTTTTTT
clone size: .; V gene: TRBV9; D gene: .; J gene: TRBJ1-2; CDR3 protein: CASSVGRSNYGYTF; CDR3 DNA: TGTGCCAGCAGCGTAGGTCGGTCTAACTATGGCTACACCTTC
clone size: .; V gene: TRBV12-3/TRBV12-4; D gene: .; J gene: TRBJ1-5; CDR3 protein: CATKGGAAQPQHF; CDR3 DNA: TGTGCCACTAAAGGAGGAGCGGCTCAGCCCCAGCATTTT
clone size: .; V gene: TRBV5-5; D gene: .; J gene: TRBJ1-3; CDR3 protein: CASSLMYGSGNTIYF; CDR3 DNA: TGTGCCAGCAGCTTGATGTACGGGTCTGGAAACACCATATATTTT